The T cell receptor beta chain described here comes from a study of cytomegalovirus exposure and HLA in healthy donors. V lost 5 bases and J lost 2; bases outside the gene matches: 10. This CDR3 region has 16 residues. Germline values: CDR1 PRHDT, CDR2 FYEKMQ (reference sequence). Study conclusions and caveats: The authors listed around 150 TCR beta chains as cytomegalovirus-associated. In a later analysis, HLA-associated beta chains showed higher expansion and lower generation probabilities than comparable chains.

The PCR had 60 Vbeta and 13 Jbeta primers. TCRdb's table, derived via immunoSEQ multiplex PCR, lists solely in-frame clones and lacks some. The sample consists of about 70,000 clones, 65% to 80% of them appearing once. On this clone: The antigen is not known.

Specimen: PBMCs. This clonotype originated in a man aged 40-49 years in good health and CMV-seropositive. The rearrangement joins TRBV13 to TRBJ2-5; 8 positions match TRBD1. The CDR3 protein is CASSPTGTGIQETQYF. The CDR3, as DNA: TGTGCCAGCAGCCCGACCGGGACAGGTATTCAAGAGACCCAGTACTTC.